Presented here are 19 T cell receptor beta chains from one specimen sequenced in a study of beta chain features in type 1 diabetes listed by TCRdb under 2018. Libraries were built with the immunoSEQ multiplex PCR assay. The entire isolated RNA was reverse transcribed using the High Capacity cDNA Reverse Transcription Kit, and thus expressed TCRB transcripts were sequenced. TCRdb limited this immuneACCESS table to in-frame rearrangements with V and J called. A share of clones is missing; checked studies link under half to unresolved V genes, and the rest is unexplained. The sample table records around 500,000 clones; approximately 10% of these occur just once. About 0.042% of the sample goes to the ten largest clones. Sequencing was carried out using naive CD4+ T cells from blood. This specimen's cell subset or site label, interpreted: true naive CD4+ T cells. These receptors originate from a woman aged 18-29 years in good health.

This chain connects TRBV4-3 to TRBJ2-3, with 9 bases lining up with TRBD2. The CDR3 is made up of 15 amino acids. Germline V CDR1 and CDR2: LGHNA, YSLEER. V lost 4 bases, J lost 4 bases, and 6 bases stayed unmatched. The CDR3 DNA reads TGCGCCAGCAGCCGGTTAGCGGGGGCGGCAGATACGCAGTATTTT. This encodes CASSRLAGAADTQYF.

The rearrangement links TRBV4-1 to TRBJ2-1; D gene uncertain. CDR3 length: 15 residues. The V gene's germline CDR1 is MGHRA and CDR2 YSYEKL. V was pared by 8 bases and J by 0 bases, with 14 bases between. Written as DNA, the CDR3 is TGCGCCAGCCTCCGAGACTTTAGCTCCTACAATGAGCAGTTCTTC. This translates into CASLRDFSSYNEQFF.

The chain employs TRBV6-5 and TRBJ2-3; D not certain. CDR3 length equals 14 residues. Germline assignment: CDR1 MNHEY and CDR2 SVGAGI. Deletions cut 2 bases from V and 0 bases from J, with 6 bases between. CDR3 DNA: TGTGCCAGCAGTTACGCGCAGAGCACAGATACGCAGTATTTT. This translates into CASSYAQSTDTQYF.

This clone was observed a handful of times. The J gene is TRBJ2-4, the V gene TRBV14; tentatively, D is TRBD2 (6 bases). CDR1 SGHDN and CDR2 FVKESK come from the germline V gene. V was cut by 4 bases and J by 3 bases, with 10 bases left in between. This CDR3 is 14 amino acids long. CDR3 DNA: TGTGCCAGCAGCCTTAGCGGATTCAAAAACATTCAGTACTTC. Translating it yields CASSLSGFKNIQYF.

This clone was recorded a few times. The CDR3 sequence is CSVLVGSSNEKLFF. The CDR3 bases are TGCAGCGTCCTAGTCGGAAGTAGTAATGAAAAACTGTTTTTT. V usage is TRBV29-1 and J usage is TRBJ1-4; D gene uncertain. Germline assignment: CDR1 SQVTM and CDR2 ANQGSEA. This CDR3 has 14 residues. Trimming shortened V by 6 bases and J by 4 bases, and 15 bases separated the two germline ends.

In this sample, this clone turned up a few times. The chain has TRBV5-1 and TRBJ2-3; no clear D gene. Trimming took 4 bases from V and 2 from J, leaving 11 bases between them. The CDR3 totals 14 residues. Germline V gene sequence: CDR1 SGHRS, CDR2 YFSETQ. CDR3 region: CASSPFLTTDTQYF. In DNA form, the CDR3 reads TGCGCCAGCAGCCCCTTCCTAACCACAGATACGCAGTATTTT.

This rearrangement joins TRBV7-2 to TRBJ2-3; D gene unclear. Per germline, CDR1 SGHTA and CDR2 FQGNSA. V lost 3 bases and J 3 bases, leaving 7 bases between the germline ends. CDR3 length equals 13 residues. The CDR3 loop is CASSFSATDTQYF. The CDR3 DNA is TGTGCCAGCAGCTTTTCTGCAACAGATACGCAGTATTTT.

The J gene is TRBJ2-4, the V gene TRBV11-3; D gene uncertain. The CDR3 is made up of 16 amino acids. Germline CDR1 reads SGHNT; CDR2 reads YENEEA. Trimming left V 1 base short and J 0 bases short, with 10 bases between. The CDR3 DNA reads as TGTGCCAGCAGCTTAGGCCAGATTTTAGCCAAAAACATTCAGTACTTC. Translation gives CASSLGQILAKNIQYF.

This chain links TRBV11-2 with TRBJ2-5; the match to TRBD2 covers 9 bases. Germline V lookup: CDR1 SGHAT, CDR2 FQNNGV. V shed 2 bases, J shed 5 bases, and the junction held 9 bases outside the gene matches. The CDR3 sequence is 16 residues long. DNA for the CDR3: TGTGCCAGCAGCTTATTTTTAGCGGGAGTGGGTGAGACCCAGTACTTC. Translation gives CASSLFLAGVGETQYF.

This chain's CDR3 is CASYGHGANVLTF. The CDR3, as DNA: TGTGCCAGTTACGGTCATGGGGCCAACGTCCTGACTTTC. The V and J genes are TRBV19 and TRBJ2-6; D not resolved. Per the germline V gene, CDR1 is LNHDA and CDR2 is SQIVND (reference sequence). The CDR3 sequence is 13 residues long. Trimming left V 8 bases short and J 3 bases short, with 8 bases between.

This clone was counted only a few times. The rearrangement joins TRBV4-3 to TRBJ1-2; D gene unclear. The CDR3 sequence is 14 residues long. Trimming took off 0 bases at V and 5 bases at J, with 10 bases between the two ends. Germline V CDR1 and CDR2: LGHNA, YSLEER. The CDR3 is CASSQERQPYGYTF. CDR3 bases: TGCGCCAGCAGCCAAGAGAGGCAGCCTTATGGCTACACCTTC.

This clone has just a few counts. The chain combines TRBV12-5 with TRBJ1-1; D ambiguous. Trimming removed 6 bases from V and 1 base from J, with 9 bases in between. This CDR3 comprises 13 residues. Germline assignment: CDR1 LGHNT and CDR2 FRNRAP. CDR3: CASGLQENTEAFF. As DNA, the CDR3 is TGTGCTAGTGGACTTCAGGAGAACACTGAAGCTTTCTTT.

The rearrangement links TRBV18 to TRBJ2-7; the D gene is possibly TRBD2 (5 bases). Germline lookup yields CDR1 KGHSH and CDR2 LQKENI. Trimming removed 2 bases from V and 4 bases from J, with 12 bases in between. The CDR3 is 14 amino acids. Written as DNA, the CDR3 is TGTGCCAGCTCACCAGTCGAACTAGGGTACGAGCAGTACTTC. Encoded protein: CASSPVELGYEQYF.

This clone appeared a few times. The chain combines TRBV15 with TRBJ2-7, with TRBD1 identical over 10 bases. CDR1 LNHNV and CDR2 YYDKDF come from the germline V gene (reference sequence). The V gene end was trimmed by 5 bases and the J gene end by 2 bases; junction bases not matched to a gene: 3. This CDR3 has 14 amino acids. CDR3 coding DNA: TGTGCCACCAGCCGGGACAGGGGACCCTACGAGCAGTACGTC. This sequence encodes CATSRDRGPYEQYV.

This chain links TRBV18 with TRBJ2-7; 7 bases align to TRBD2. The ends lost 6 bases at V and 6 bases at J; junction bases unmatched: 11. This CDR3 comprises 14 residues. CDR1 is KGHSH, CDR2 LQKENI, per germline. The CDR3 sequence is CASSLSAGDGEQYF. Written as DNA, the CDR3 is TGTGCCAGCTCCCTGTCTGCGGGAGACGGCGAGCAGTACTTC.

This clone was found a few times. The V call is TRBV2, the J call TRBJ1-2; 8 bases are shared with TRBD1. Germline V lookup: CDR1 SNHLY, CDR2 FYNNEI. This CDR3 is 14 amino acids long. Trimming removed 6 bases from V and 7 bases from J; junction bases left unmatched: 10. As DNA, the CDR3 is TGTGCCAGCAGCCGACAGGGGCGAGGTGTTGGCTACACCTTC. This sequence encodes CASSRQGRGVGYTF.

This chain links TRBV30 with TRBJ2-3; D call uncertain. Germline CDR1 GTSNPN, CDR2 SVGIG (reference sequence). The length of the CDR3 is 16 residues. Trimming cost V 5 bases and J 2 bases, with 20 bases left between them. The DNA for the CDR3 is TGTGCCTGGTCTGGCGGTCAGGTACCTTCCACAGATACGCAGTATTTT. Encoded protein: CAWSGGQVPSTDTQYF.

This clone was observed a few times. The V and J genes are TRBV25-1 and TRBJ2-3; no clear D. This CDR3 contains 11 residues. V lost 10 bases and J lost 7, with 12 bases in between. Germline lookup yields CDR1 MGHDK and CDR2 SYGVNS. The chain's CDR3 is CATKLGNTQYF. The CDR3 bases are TGTGCCACCAAGTTAGGGAATACGCAGTATTTT.

This clone showed up just a few times. The chain uses TRBV29-1 and TRBJ1-2, with 9 nucleotides matching TRBD1. Germline V lookup: CDR1 SQVTM, CDR2 ANQGSEA. V lost 5 bases and J lost 4; bases outside the gene matches: 2. The length of the CDR3 is 12 residues. The CDR3 bases are TGCAGCGTTCTGGGACAGGGCTATGGCTACACCTTC. Translated: CSVLGQGYGYTF.